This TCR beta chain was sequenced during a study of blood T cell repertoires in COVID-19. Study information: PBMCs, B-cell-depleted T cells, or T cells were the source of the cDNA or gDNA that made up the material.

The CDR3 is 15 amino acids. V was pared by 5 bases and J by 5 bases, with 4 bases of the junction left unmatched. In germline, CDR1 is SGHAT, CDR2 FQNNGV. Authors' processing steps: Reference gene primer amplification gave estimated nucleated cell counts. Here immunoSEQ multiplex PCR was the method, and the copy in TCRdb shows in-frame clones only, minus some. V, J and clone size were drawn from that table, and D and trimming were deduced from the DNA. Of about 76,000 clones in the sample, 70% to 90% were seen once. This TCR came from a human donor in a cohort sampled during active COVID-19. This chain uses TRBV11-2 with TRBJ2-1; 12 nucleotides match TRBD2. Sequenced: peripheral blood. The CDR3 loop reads CASSTTSGGDNEQFF. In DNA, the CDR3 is TGTGCCAGCAGCACGACTAGCGGGGGAGACAATGAGCAGTTCTTC.